This T cell receptor (beta chain) was sequenced in a study of shared clonotypes between healthy human individuals (dated by TCRdb to 2018 to 2020). For the study in its entirety: A couple of women and a few men aged 18 to 49 years were included in the cohort. Per donor, three plates each were used for CD4 naive and CD4 memory, two for CD8 naive, and one for CD8 memory. The study deeply sequenced blood TCR repertoires of several healthy adults to estimate repertoire size and the extent of clonotype sharing between individuals. To increase sequencing depth and limit assay-specific biases, TCR repertoire library preparation and sequencing were carried out by different laboratories using diverse techniques. Between about 0.8 and 8.9 billion PBMCs per donor were obtained by leukapheresis.

The CDR3 spans 15 residues, from the cysteine through the phenylalanine. This entry keeps only the CDR3 DNA: 45 bases, framed from base 1. Per the germline V gene (reference sequence), SEHNR is the CDR1 and FQNEAQ is the CDR2. Germline trimming: 4 bases from V, 7 bases from J; junction bases outside gene matches: 5. What the study reported, not specific to this receptor: Across four donors, around 5% of naive CD4, approximately 4% of naive CD8, about 2.3% of memory CD4, and approximately 0.42% of memory CD8 clonotypes were shared. Larger estimated clonotype richness was generally found for naive subsets than for memory subsets. Compared with non-shared clonotypes, clonotypes shared by all four sorted-subset donors had higher generation probabilities. Only blood was sampled, and tissue TCR repertoires likely differ from those in blood. Incomplete sequencing was indicated by rarefaction of sorted-subset datasets, despite the large sequencing depth. The small number of donors limited the genetic and exposure-history diversity represented. Pairwise subsampling indicated that sequencing depth was expected to affect the degree of clonotype sharing among donors.

CD8 naive samples consisted of CD45RO-negative cells that were positively selected for CCR7, yielding a CD45RA+CCR7+ population without TemRA cells. The donors were healthy, HIV-negative adults who had no recently reported acute infections or vaccinations. All donors were Caucasian adults living in Nashville, Tennessee, USA. After blood collection by leukapheresis, PBMCs were isolated using Ficoll-Histopaque density gradient centrifugation and then cryopreserved in the vapor phase of liquid nitrogen. Analytical flow cytometry was used to check the purity and quantity of every magnetically sorted T cell population. Genomic DNA was isolated from each sorted fraction and quantified by UV absorbance on a Nanodrop 2000c. Using the deep immunoSEQ assay, multiplex PCR amplified TCR CDR3 regions from genomic DNA. For each cell subset, the extracted genomic DNA was distributed evenly across all wells of several immunoSEQ 96-well plates, and each plate served as one replicate. For sorted subsets, 150 to 250 ng genomic DNA, equal to 30,000 or so T cell genomes, was loaded into each replicate PCR. Purified libraries were measured with a Qubit 3.0 fluorometer, size-checked on a Bioanalyzer 2100, and measured again with the KAPA Library Quantification kit. A separate single-read 150-cycle Illumina NextSeq 550 flow cell was used to sequence each immunoSEQ 96-well plate. As for the original processing: The immunoSEQ output contained only junctional sequences without quality scores, so filtering could not match that applied to full-length reads. To assign V/J genes and CDR3, sequences were annotated using PyIR, a Python wrapper for IgBLAST v1.9, with IMGT germline references. Reads with weak V/J assignments (E-value above 1e-6), missing CDR3, stop codons, out-of-frame junctions, or ambiguous translated residues were removed. A V3J clonotype was defined by an identical inferred V gene, J gene, and CDR3 amino acid sequence. The percentage overlap between two repertoires was calculated by dividing the number of shared unique clonotypes by the size of the smaller repertoire. RTK rarefaction, the Chao1 estimator, and Recon v2.1 estimates of unobserved clonotypes were used to assess repertoire richness. Generation probabilities were computed with OLGA for all TCRbeta clonotypes obtained by the gDNA method from several donors. TCRdb took this table from immuneACCESS and kept in-frame rearrangements with V and J called. Such tables lack part of the clones; where checked against another copy, unresolved V genes explain under half of the gap, and the rest is unexplained. The D gene and trimming were derived from the DNA, and the V and J assignments and clone size from that table. Within this sample are nearly 600,000 clones, with nearly 97% of them counted one time only. About 0.11% of the sample is taken by the ten largest.

A note on this clone: Its antigen is unknown. Base qualities are not recorded, but no much larger clone differs from it by a single base.

Recombination joined TRBV7-9 with TRBJ2-2; the junction holds 11 bases that match TRBD1. The specimen sequenced was naive CD8+ T cells sorted from blood. The sample's cell subset or site label is to be understood as: CD45RA+CCR7+. This clonotype was sampled from a woman aged 25 to 45 in good health. In nucleotides, the sequence is TGTGCCAGCAGCTCAGGACAGGGGGCGAGCGGGGAGCTGTTTTTT. This yields the protein CASSSGQGASGELFF.